Included here is one T cell receptor beta chain sequence, with context. This CDR3 contains 14 residues. From germline, CDR1 is SGHTA and CDR2 FQGNSA. V lost 4 bases to trimming and J lost 4 bases, with 13 bases between them. This sample was taken from a study of T cells after yellow fever vaccination. About the research overall: Preparation used SMART-Seq v4 Ultra Low Input for the low-cell-number fractions.

TCRdb re-called the 5' RACE reads with MiXCR, one entry per CDR3 protein. Of a few hundred thousand distinct CDR3 sequences listed, more than 3.5% are singletons. The source material was PBMCs, sampled 15 days after the yellow fever booster vaccination. The receptor's source is a man aged 18 to 29 who received the YFV17D yellow fever vaccine. The chain has TRBV7-2 and TRBJ2-5; perhaps D is TRBD1 or TRBD2 (5 bases each). CDR3 residues: CASSSGPAGETQYF. For the CDR3, the DNA is TGTGCCAGCAGCTCGGGACCCGCAGGAGAGACCCAGTACTTC.